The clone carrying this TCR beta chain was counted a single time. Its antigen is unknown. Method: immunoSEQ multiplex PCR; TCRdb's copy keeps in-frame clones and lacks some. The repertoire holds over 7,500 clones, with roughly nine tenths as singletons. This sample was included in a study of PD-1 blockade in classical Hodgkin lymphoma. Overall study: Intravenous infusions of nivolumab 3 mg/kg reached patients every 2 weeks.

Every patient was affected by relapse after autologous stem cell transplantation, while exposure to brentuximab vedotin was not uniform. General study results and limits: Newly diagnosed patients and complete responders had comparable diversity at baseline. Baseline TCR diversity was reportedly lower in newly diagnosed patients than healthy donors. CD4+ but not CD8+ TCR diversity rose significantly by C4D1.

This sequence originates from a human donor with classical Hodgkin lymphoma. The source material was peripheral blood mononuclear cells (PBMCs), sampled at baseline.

The CDR3 sequence is CASSFRWTFQETQYF. The CDR3 bases are TGTGCCAGCAGCTTCAGGTGGACATTCCAAGAGACCCAGTACTTC. The chain joins TRBV5-5 to TRBJ2-5; perhaps TRBD1 as D (5 bases). Trimming removed 2 bases at V and 1 base at J, with 12 bases between. Per germline, CDR1 SGHKS and CDR2 YYEKEE (reference sequence). The CDR3 length is 15 residues.